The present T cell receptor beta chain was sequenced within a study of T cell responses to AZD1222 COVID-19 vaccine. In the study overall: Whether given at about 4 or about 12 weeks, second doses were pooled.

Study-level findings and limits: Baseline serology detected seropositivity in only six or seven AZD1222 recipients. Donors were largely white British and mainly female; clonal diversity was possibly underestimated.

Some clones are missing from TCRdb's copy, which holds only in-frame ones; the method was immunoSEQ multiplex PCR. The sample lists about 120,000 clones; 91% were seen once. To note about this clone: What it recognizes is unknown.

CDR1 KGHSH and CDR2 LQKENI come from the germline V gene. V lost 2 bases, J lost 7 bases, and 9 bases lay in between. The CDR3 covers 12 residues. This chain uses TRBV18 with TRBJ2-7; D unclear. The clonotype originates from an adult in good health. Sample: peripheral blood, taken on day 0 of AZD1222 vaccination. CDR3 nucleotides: TGTGCCAGCTCACCAGACGTACTGGAGCAGTACTTC. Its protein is CASSPDVLEQYF.